This T cell receptor beta chain originates from a study of T cells in Graves' hyperthyroidism and ophthalmopathy. About the research overall: Upon initial diagnosis and before any treatment, peripheral blood was collected.

Ophthalmopathy patients all had a Clinical Activity Score of at least 3, a NOSPECS grade of at least 4 and disease under 3 months old. Germline V gene sequence: CDR1 MNHNS, CDR2 SASEGT. The CDR3 is 15 amino acids. The V end was cut by 7 bases, the J end by 1 base, with 16 bases between. Study-wide results and caveats: Blood also held most thyroid clonotypes expanded beyond 0.001.

Amplified TCR beta CDR3 regions came from RNA transcripts. The study used the HTBI primer set for a first-round RT-PCR of the TCR CDR3. Each CDR3 protein is one row after TCRdb ran MiXCR on the multiplex PCR reads. The data show 490,000 or so distinct CDR3 sequences, less than 20% seen once. This clonotype was seen only once. Its antigen is currently unknown. The sequenced sample consisted of blood. The clonotype comes from a man aged 40-55 years with Graves' ophthalmopathy. This chain connects TRBV6-1 to TRBJ2-5; D perhaps matches TRBD2 (7 bases). For the CDR3, the DNA is TGTGCCAGCAACTACGGCGGGGGCCTCCAAGAGACCCAGTACTTC. It yields the protein CASNYGGGLQETQYF.